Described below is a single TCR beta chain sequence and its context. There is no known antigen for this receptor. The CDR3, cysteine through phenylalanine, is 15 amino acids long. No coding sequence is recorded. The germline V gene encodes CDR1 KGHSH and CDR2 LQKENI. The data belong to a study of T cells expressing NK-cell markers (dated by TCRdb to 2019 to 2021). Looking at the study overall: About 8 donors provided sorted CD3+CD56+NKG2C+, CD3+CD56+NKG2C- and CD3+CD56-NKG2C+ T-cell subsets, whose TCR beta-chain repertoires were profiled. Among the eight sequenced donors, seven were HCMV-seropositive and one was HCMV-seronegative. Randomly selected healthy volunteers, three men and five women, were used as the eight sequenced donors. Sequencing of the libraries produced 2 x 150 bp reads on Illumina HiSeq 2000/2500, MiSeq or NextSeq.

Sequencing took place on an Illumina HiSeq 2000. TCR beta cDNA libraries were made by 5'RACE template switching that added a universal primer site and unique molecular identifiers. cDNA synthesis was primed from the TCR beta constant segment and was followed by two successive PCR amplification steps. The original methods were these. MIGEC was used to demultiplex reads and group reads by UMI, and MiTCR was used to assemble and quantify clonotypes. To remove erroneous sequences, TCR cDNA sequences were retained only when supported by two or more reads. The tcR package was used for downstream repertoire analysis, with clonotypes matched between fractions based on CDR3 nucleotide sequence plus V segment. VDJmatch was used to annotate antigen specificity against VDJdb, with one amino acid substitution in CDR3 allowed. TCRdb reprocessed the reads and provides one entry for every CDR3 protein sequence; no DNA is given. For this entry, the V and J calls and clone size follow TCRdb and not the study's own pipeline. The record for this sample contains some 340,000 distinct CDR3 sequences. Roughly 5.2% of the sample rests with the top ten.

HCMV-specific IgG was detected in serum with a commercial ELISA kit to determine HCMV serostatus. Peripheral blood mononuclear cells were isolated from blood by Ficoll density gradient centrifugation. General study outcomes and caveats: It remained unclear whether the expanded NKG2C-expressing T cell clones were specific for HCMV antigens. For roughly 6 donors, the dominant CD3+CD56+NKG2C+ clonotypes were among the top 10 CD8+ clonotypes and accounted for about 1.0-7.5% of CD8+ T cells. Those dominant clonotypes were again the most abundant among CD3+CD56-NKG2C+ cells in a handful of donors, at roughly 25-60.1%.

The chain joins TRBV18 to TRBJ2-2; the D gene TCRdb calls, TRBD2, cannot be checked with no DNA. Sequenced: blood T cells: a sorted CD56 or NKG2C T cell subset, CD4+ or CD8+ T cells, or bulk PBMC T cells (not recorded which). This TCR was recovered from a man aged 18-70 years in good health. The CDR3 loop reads CASSTRLAETGELFF.